The 20 T cell receptor beta chains below all came from one sample that was sequenced in a study of blood T cell repertoires in COVID-19. TCRdb keeps only in-frame clones here, not all; method: immunoSEQ multiplex PCR. The sample lists about 140,000 clones, over 70% occurring once. Sequenced input: peripheral blood. These receptors all come from a man aged 70 or older who had recovered from COVID-19.

J is TRBJ1-4 and V is TRBV7-2; a weak D match, TRBD1 (6 bases). The CDR3 is 14 amino acids. CDR1 and CDR2 (germline): SGHTA, FQGNSA. Trimming took off 5 bases at V and 5 bases at J, with 12 bases between the two ends. CDR3 in DNA: TGTGCCAGCAGCCTCTCCGGACAGAATGAAAAACTGTTTTTT. Protein product: CASSLSGQNEKLFF.

This chain links TRBV6-5 with TRBJ1-2; 9 positions agree with TRBD1. Trimming took 3 bases from V and 5 from J; bases not matched to a gene: 7. This CDR3 is 15 amino acids long. Germline-derived CDR1 and CDR2 are MNHEY and SVGAGI. For the CDR3, the DNA is TGTGCCAGCAGTTATCATACAGGGGGCGGGTATGGCTACACCTTC. This gives the protein CASSYHTGGGYGYTF.

This chain links TRBV3-1 (or the pseudogene TRBV3-2) with TRBJ1-1, with TRBD1 matching 11 bases. J was trimmed by 11 bases and V by 4 bases; bases with no gene match: 18. The CDR3 covers 17 residues. In germline, CDR1 is LGHDT, CDR2 YNNKEL (reference sequence). As DNA, the CDR3 is TGTGCCAGCAGCCCACAAGTCAGGACAGGGGGCGAGTCGGGGGCTTTCTTT. Protein sequence: CASSPQVRTGGESGAFF.

V is TRBV18 and J is TRBJ2-5, with D tentatively TRBD1 (6 bases). Trimming removed 3 bases at V and 1 base at J, with 9 bases between. Germline V gene lookup returns CDR1 KGHSH and CDR2 LQKENI. The CDR3 loop spans 14 amino acids. The CDR3: CASSPDRTQETQYF. CDR3 nucleotide sequence: TGTGCCAGCTCACCCGACAGGACCCAAGAGACCCAGTACTTC.

The chain uses TRBV10-3 and TRBJ1-1; 8 nucleotides line up with TRBD1. The germline CDR1 and CDR2 sequences are ENHRY and SYGVKD. This CDR3 region has 14 residues. The V gene end was trimmed by 5 bases and the J gene end by 1 base; junction bases not matched to a gene: 3. CDR3 region: CAISRDRTNTEAFF. For the CDR3, the DNA is TGTGCCATCAGTCGGGACAGGACGAACACTGAAGCTTTCTTT.

This clone appeared once. The chain carries TRBV20-1 and TRBJ2-6; no definite D call. The CDR3 has 11 residues. Germline V CDR1 and CDR2: DFQATT, SNEGSKA (reference sequence). The V end lost 8 bases, the J end lost 11 bases, and 13 bases lay between the germline ends. The CDR3 spells CSPLRPDVLTF. The CDR3 DNA reads as TGCAGTCCTCTGAGGCCAGACGTCCTGACTTTC.

The rearrangement joins TRBV12-3 or TRBV12-4 to TRBJ2-3; D is perhaps TRBD1 (5 bases). V was clipped by 7 bases and J by 6 bases, with 11 bases between them. CDR3 size: 12 residues. The CDR3 sequence: CASTPDSDTQYF. Written as DNA, the CDR3 is TGTGCCAGCACCCCAGACAGTGATACGCAGTATTTT.

This clone was seen ten or more times. This sample also contains other DNA sequences that code for the same CDR3. The chain employs TRBV7-9 and TRBJ2-1; the D gene is possibly TRBD2 (5 bases). Germline CDR1 reads SEHNR; CDR2 reads FQNEAQ (reference sequence). V lost 4 bases, J lost 8 bases, and 9 bases lay in between. The CDR3 extends over 12 amino acids. Here the CDR3 DNA reads TGTGCCAGCAGCTCTGGGAGCTATGAGCAGTTCTTC. It codes for CASSSGSYEQFF. Complete variable domain (other parts from reference TRBV7-9 and TRBJ2-1): DTGVSQNPRHKITKRGQNVTFRCDPISEHNRLYWYRQTLGQGPEFLTYFQNEAQLEKSRLLSDRFSAERPKGSFSTLEIQRTEQGDSAMYLCASSSGSYEQFFGPGTRLTVL.

This rearrangement joins TRBV27 to TRBJ2-2; TRBD1 might be the D (6 bases). The germline V gene encodes CDR1 MNHEY and CDR2 SMNVEV (reference sequence). There are 12 residues in the CDR3. V lost 4 bases and J 6 bases, leaving 6 bases between the germline ends. The CDR3: CASSYRAGELFF. DNA for the CDR3: TGTGCCAGCAGTTACAGGGCCGGGGAGCTGTTTTTT.

The chain joins TRBV11-2 to TRBJ2-3; D gene ambiguous. CDR3 length equals 14 residues. Germline CDR1 and CDR2: SGHAT and FQNNGV. Between the trimmed V and J ends, which lost 7 bases and 0 bases, there was a span of 11 bases. In DNA form, the CDR3 reads TGTGCCAGCACCGAAGCCTGGAGCACAGATACGCAGTATTTT. As protein: CASTEAWSTDTQYF.

This clone was picked up one time. The rearrangement joins TRBV7-9 to TRBJ2-5; 7 bases align to TRBD1. Germline CDR1 and CDR2: SEHNR and FQNEAQ (reference sequence). The CDR3 has 16 residues. The junction had 10 bases not matched to a gene; V was cut back by 5 bases and J by 1 base. CDR3 DNA: TGTGCCAGCAGCCCAGGACAGGATTGGGGCCAAGAGACCCAGTACTTC. Its translation: CASSPGQDWGQETQYF. Drawing the rest from reference TRBV7-9 and TRBJ2-5, the complete variable domain is DTGVSQNPRHKITKRGQNVTFRCDPISEHNRLYWYRQTLGQGPEFLTYFQNEAQLEKSRLLSDRFSAERPKGSFSTLEIQRTEQGDSAMYLCASSPGQDWGQETQYFGPGTRLLVL.

The chain combines TRBV4-1 with TRBJ2-2; TRBD2 might be the D (5 bases). Germline lookup yields CDR1 MGHRA and CDR2 YSYEKL. V dropped 1 base and J dropped 7 bases, with 10 bases sitting between them. This CDR3 region has 14 residues. CDR3 region: CASSQVGSDGELFF. The CDR3 DNA sequence: TGCGCCAGCAGCCAAGTTGGGAGTGACGGGGAGCTGTTTTTT.

This rearrangement joins TRBV7-8 to TRBJ1-3; 7 bases line up with TRBD1. The CDR3 totals 14 residues. Germline V gene lookup returns CDR1 SGHVS and CDR2 FQNEAQ. J gave up 4 bases and V 3 bases, and 3 bases lay outside the gene matches. The CDR3 protein is CASSFGTAGNTIYF. The CDR3 DNA reads as TGTGCCAGCAGCTTCGGGACAGCCGGAAACACCATATATTTT.

The V call is TRBV6-1, the J call TRBJ2-2, with TRBD1 identical over 8 bases. The germline gives CDR1 MNHNS, CDR2 SASEGT. Trimming removed 3 bases from V and 4 bases from J; junction bases left unmatched: 7. CDR3 length equals 16 residues. This CDR3 is CASSEYTGGFTGELFF. CDR3 sequence (DNA): TGTGCCAGCAGTGAGTACACAGGGGGTTTCACCGGGGAGCTGTTTTTT.

This clone was seen a handful of times. The rearrangement uses TRBV7-9 and TRBJ2-3; TRBD2 matches 7 bases. J lost 2 bases, V lost 10 bases, and 12 bases had no gene match. Germline CDR1 reads SEHNR; CDR2 reads FQNEAQ (reference sequence). This CDR3 is 15 amino acids long. Written as DNA, the CDR3 is TGTGCCATCAGTGAGCGGGAAAGGATCACAGATACGCAGTATTTT. This sequence encodes CAISERERITDTQYF.

The V and J genes are TRBV5-6 and TRBJ1-2; 8 positions agree with TRBD1. Germline loops: CDR1 SGHDT, CDR2 YYEEEE. The CDR3 is 13 amino acids. V shed 1 base and J 8 bases; nucleotides not matched to a gene: 4. The CDR3 spells CASSLQGAMGYTF. The CDR3 nucleotides read TGTGCCAGCAGCTTGCAGGGGGCGATGGGCTACACCTTC.

This clone was picked up a small number of times. The sample has other DNA sequences that encode this CDR3 too. The chain recombines TRBV7-8 with TRBJ2-3; possibly TRBD2 for D (6 bases). V was trimmed by 1 base and J by 1 base, leaving 6 bases between them. Per the germline V gene, CDR1 is SGHVS and CDR2 is FQNEAQ. The CDR3 length is 14 residues. The DNA of the CDR3 is TGTGCCAGCAGCTTAGGACTAGGCACAGATACGCAGTATTTT. It specifies CASSLGLGTDTQYF.

The chain links TRBV2 to TRBJ1-1, with D maybe TRBD1 (6 bases). CDR3 length: 18 residues. Trimming took 0 bases from V and 10 from J, leaving 27 bases between them. CDR1 is SNHLY, CDR2 FYNNEI, per germline. CDR3: CASSEALVPMYREGRAFF. DNA for the CDR3: TGTGCCAGCAGTGAAGCGCTTGTCCCAATGTACAGGGAAGGACGAGCTTTCTTT.

Written as DNA, the CDR3 is TGTGCCAGCAGCTCTAGGGGGAGCTCCTACGAGCAGTACTTC. Its translation: CASSSRGSSYEQYF. J is TRBJ2-7 and V is TRBV5-4, with D tentatively TRBD1 (6 bases). The germline V gene has CDR1 SGHNT and CDR2 YYREEE (reference sequence). The CDR3 sequence is 14 residues long. V was shortened by 3 bases and J by 0 bases, with 10 bases between the two germline ends.

This chain links TRBV30 with TRBJ2-5, with a weak D call TRBD2 (6 bases). V was trimmed by 1 base and J by 5 bases, leaving 17 bases between them. Germline assignment: CDR1 GTSNPN and CDR2 SVGIG (reference sequence). The CDR3 consists of 15 residues. The CDR3 loop reads CAWSEGHGGGETQYF. The DNA of the CDR3 is TGTGCCTGGAGTGAGGGCCACGGGGGTGGGGAGACCCAGTACTTC.